This T cell receptor (beta chain) emerged from a study of blood T cell repertoires in COVID-19. Study in general: Spain, Italy and the United States supplied samples that represented acute and convalescent COVID-19. PBMCs, B-cell-depleted T cells, or T cells provided the cDNA or gDNA that made up the material.

The V segment lost 2 bases and the J segment 4 bases; nucleotides outside the gene matches: 19. There are 20 residues in the CDR3. Study processing details: Nucleated cell number was recorded as an estimate derived from reference gene primer amplification. Libraries were prepared by immunoSEQ multiplex PCR; TCRdb keeps only in-frame clonotypes and omits some of them. V, J and clone size were drawn from that table, and D and trimming were deduced from the DNA. The table has some 150,000 clones, around four fifths seen once. This receptor was taken from a middle-aged woman with active or convalescent COVID-19. This sequence joins TRBV6-7 and TRBJ1-5; 8 positions match TRBD1. TRBV6-7 is identified as an open reading frame with a role that is uncertain. Sequenced input: peripheral blood. The CDR3 DNA follows: TGTGCCAGCAGTTACACCCGGCTTAATGGGACAGGAGACCTTAATCAGCCCCAGCATTTT. Translating gives CASSYTRLNGTGDLNQPQHF.